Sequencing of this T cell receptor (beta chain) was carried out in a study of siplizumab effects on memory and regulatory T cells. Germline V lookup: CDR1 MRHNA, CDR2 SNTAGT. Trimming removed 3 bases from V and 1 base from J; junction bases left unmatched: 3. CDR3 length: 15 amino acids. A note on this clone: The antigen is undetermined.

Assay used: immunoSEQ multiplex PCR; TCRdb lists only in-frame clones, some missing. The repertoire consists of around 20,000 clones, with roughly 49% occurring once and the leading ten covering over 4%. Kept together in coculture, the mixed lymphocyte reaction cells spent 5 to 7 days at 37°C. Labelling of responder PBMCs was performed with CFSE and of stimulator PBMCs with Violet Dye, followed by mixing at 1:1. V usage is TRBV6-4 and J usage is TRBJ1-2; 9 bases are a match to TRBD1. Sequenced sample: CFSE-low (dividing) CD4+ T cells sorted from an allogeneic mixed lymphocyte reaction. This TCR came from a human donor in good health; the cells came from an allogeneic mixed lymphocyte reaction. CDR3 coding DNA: TGTGCCAGCAGTGAGGGACAGGGCTTTAACTATGGCTACACCTTC. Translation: CASSEGQGFNYGYTF.